What follows are 15 T cell receptor beta chains derived from one specimen sequenced in a study of T cell responses to AZD1222 COVID-19 vaccine. Some clones are missing from TCRdb's copy, which holds only in-frame ones; the method was immunoSEQ multiplex PCR. The table lists 140,000 to 150,000 clones, 75% to 90% of them singletons. The material sequenced was peripheral blood, taken on day 0 of AZD1222 vaccination. All receptors derive from an adult in good health.

The gene calls are TRBV7-9 and TRBJ1-1; 11 bases align to TRBD1. The J segment lost 5 bases and the V segment lost 3 bases, leaving 11 bases of the junction unmatched. Germline assignment: CDR1 SEHNR and CDR2 FQNEAQ (reference sequence). This CDR3 has 17 amino acids. As DNA, the CDR3 is TGTGCCAGCAGCTTCCAAGGGGGACAGGGGGGAAGGACTGAAGCTTTCTTT. Its protein product is CASSFQGGQGGRTEAFF. The full variable domain, completed using reference TRBV7-9 and TRBJ1-1, is DTGVSQNPRHKITKRGQNVTFRCDPISEHNRLYWYRQTLGQGPEFLTYFQNEAQLEKSRLLSDRFSAERPKGSFSTLEIQRTEQGDSAMYLCASSFQGGQGGRTEAFFGQGTRLTVV.

This rearrangement joins TRBV18 to TRBJ1-4; the match to TRBD1 covers 7 bases. The junction had 8 bases not matched to a gene; V was cut back by 0 bases and J by 7 bases. CDR1 is KGHSH and CDR2 is LQKENI in the germline V gene. The CDR3 length is 16 residues. In DNA, the CDR3 is TGTGCCAGCTCACCACCTTCGGACAGGCTTAGTGAAAAACTGTTTTTT. Its protein is CASSPPSDRLSEKLFF.

Here the CDR3 DNA reads TGTGCCAGCGCGGCTAGCGGGGGCTACGAGCAGTACTTC. It is translated as CASAASGGYEQYF. This sequence joins TRBV3-1 (or the pseudogene TRBV3-2) and TRBJ2-7; 10 nucleotides agree with TRBD2. Per germline, CDR1 LGHDT and CDR2 YNNKEL (reference sequence). CDR3 length: 13 residues. J lost 3 bases, V lost 8 bases, and 4 bases had no gene match.

The rearrangement links TRBV4-1 to TRBJ1-5, with D perhaps matching TRBD1 (5 bases). Germline V CDR1 and CDR2: MGHRA, YSYEKL. CDR3 size: 16 residues. Trimming left V 4 bases short and J 3 bases short, with 16 bases between. The CDR3 DNA is TGCGCCAGCAGCCCAAGTTCGGGGGGTTTCAATCAGCCCCAGCATTTT. Protein sequence: CASSPSSGGFNQPQHF.

CDR3 amino acids: CASSRQGAEGYTF. For the CDR3, the DNA is TGTGCCAGCTCCAGACAGGGGGCGGAGGGCTACACCTTC. V gene TRBV27 combines with J gene TRBJ1-2; TRBD1 matches at 10 bases. This CDR3 region has 13 residues. V shed 8 bases, J shed 8 bases, and the junction held 8 bases outside the gene matches. The germline V gene encodes CDR1 MNHEY and CDR2 SMNVEV (reference sequence).

The chain has TRBV2 and TRBJ2-5; weak D call: TRBD2 (5 bases). CDR3 size: 13 residues. V was pared by 6 bases and J by 4 bases, with 12 bases between. Germline values: CDR1 SNHLY, CDR2 FYNNEI. The CDR3 protein is CASRSDGGETQYF. CDR3 DNA sequence: TGTGCCAGCAGAAGTGACGGAGGAGAGACCCAGTACTTC.

Written as DNA, the CDR3 is TGTGCCAGCAGCGTCCGACAGGGGGACACTGAAGCTTTCTTT. It specifies CASSVRQGDTEAFF. The genes are TRBV7-9 and TRBJ1-1; the match to TRBD1 covers 9 bases. CDR1 is SEHNR, CDR2 FQNEAQ, per germline (reference sequence). The trim removed 5 bases at V and 3 bases at J, leaving 4 bases unmatched. The CDR3 spans 14 residues.

The count of this clone is one. Other nucleotide sequences in the sample specify the same CDR3. V and J are TRBV11-2 and TRBJ2-1; D is undetermined. The CDR3 runs to 12 residues. Germline CDR1 is SGHAT and CDR2 is FQNNGV. V lost 5 bases to trimming and J lost 7 bases, with 9 bases between them. The CDR3 nucleotides read TGTGCCAGCAGCCGTCTCGGAAATGAGCAGTTCTTC. It codes for CASSRLGNEQFF.

This chain's CDR3 is CATSRDLLNTEAFF. CDR3 coding DNA: TGTGCCACCAGCAGAGATCTCCTGAACACTGAAGCTTTCTTT. V and J are TRBV15 and TRBJ1-1; D unclear. CDR3 length equals 14 residues. Trimming removed 0 bases at V and 0 bases at J, with 5 bases between. Germline V lookup: CDR1 LNHNV, CDR2 YYDKDF (reference sequence). The complete variable domain, with remaining parts taken from reference TRBV15 and TRBJ1-1, reads DAMVIQNPRYQVTQFGKPVTLSCSQTLNHNVMYWYQQKSSQAPKLLFHYYDKDFNNEADTPDNFQSRRPNTSFCFLDIRSPGLGDTAMYLCATSRDLLNTEAFFGQGTRLTVV.

The V gene is TRBV12-3 or TRBV12-4, the J gene TRBJ2-5; weak D call: TRBD1 (6 bases). Trimming left V 6 bases short and J 12 bases short, with 14 bases between. This CDR3 has 11 amino acids. The CDR3 nucleotides read TGTGCCAGCAGCACCACAGGGCTCAAGTACTTC. Its translation is CASSTTGLKYF.

This chain connects TRBV7-9 to TRBJ1-2, with a tentative D call TRBD1 (6 bases). Trimming shortened V by 5 bases and J by 4 bases, and 8 bases separated the two germline ends. Germline assignment: CDR1 SEHNR and CDR2 FQNEAQ (reference sequence). The length of the CDR3 is 12 residues. Here the CDR3 reads CASSGQIYGYTF. CDR3 bases: TGTGCCAGCAGCGGACAGATCTATGGCTACACCTTC.

This clone has only one observation. J is TRBJ1-2 and V is TRBV5-6, with a tentative D call TRBD1 (5 bases). The germline V gene has CDR1 SGHDT and CDR2 YYEEEE. The V gene lost 1 base and the J gene lost 8 bases, with 9 bases spanning the gap. The CDR3 contains 12 residues. The CDR3 is CASSLSRVGYTF. The DNA of the CDR3 is TGTGCCAGCAGCTTGAGCAGGGTAGGCTACACCTTC.

This clone occurred a few times. V and J are TRBV28 and TRBJ1-1, with D tentatively TRBD1 (6 bases). Germline V lookup: CDR1 MDHEN, CDR2 SYDVKM. V was pared by 5 bases and J by 4 bases, with 14 bases between. The CDR3 is 14 amino acids. CDR3 in amino acids: CASSLRGGATEAFF. DNA for the CDR3: TGTGCCAGCAGTCTAAGAGGGGGAGCCACTGAAGCTTTCTTT.

This clone was seen once. V usage is TRBV7-9 and J usage is TRBJ2-3; D not resolved. The CDR3 totals 14 residues. V dropped 3 bases and J dropped 4 bases, with 11 bases sitting between them. Per the germline V gene, CDR1 is SEHNR and CDR2 is FQNEAQ (reference sequence). The CDR3 DNA reads TGTGCCAGCAGCTTGGTGCGGTCGGCAGATACGCAGTATTTT. Its protein is CASSLVRSADTQYF.

The gene calls are TRBV7-9 and TRBJ2-4; D perhaps matches TRBD2 (6 bases). Germline V lookup: CDR1 SEHNR, CDR2 FQNEAQ (reference sequence). V lost 4 bases, J lost 5 bases, and 12 bases lay in between. This CDR3 contains 14 residues. DNA of the CDR3: TGTGCCAGCAGCTCGGCGGGACTCGAAAACATTCAGTACTTC. Translated: CASSSAGLENIQYF.